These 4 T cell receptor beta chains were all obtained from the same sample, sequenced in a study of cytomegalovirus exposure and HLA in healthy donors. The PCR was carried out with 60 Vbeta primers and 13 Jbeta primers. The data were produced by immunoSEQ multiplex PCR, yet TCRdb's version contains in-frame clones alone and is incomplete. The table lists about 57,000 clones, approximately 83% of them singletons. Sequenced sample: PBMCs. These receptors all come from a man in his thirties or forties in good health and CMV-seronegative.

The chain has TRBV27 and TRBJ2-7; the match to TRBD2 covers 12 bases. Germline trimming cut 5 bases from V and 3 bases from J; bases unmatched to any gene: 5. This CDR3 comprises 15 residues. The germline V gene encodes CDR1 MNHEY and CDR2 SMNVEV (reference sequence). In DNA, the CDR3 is TGTGCCAGCAGTCCACCGACTAGCGGGAGCTACGAGCAGTACTTC. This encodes CASSPPTSGSYEQYF.

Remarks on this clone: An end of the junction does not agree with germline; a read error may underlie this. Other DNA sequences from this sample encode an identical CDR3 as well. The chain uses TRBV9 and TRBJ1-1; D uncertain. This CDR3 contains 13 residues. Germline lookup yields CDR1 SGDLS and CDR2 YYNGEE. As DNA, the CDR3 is TGTGCCAGTAGCGAGACAACGAACACTGAAGCTTTCTTT. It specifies CASSETTNTEAFF.

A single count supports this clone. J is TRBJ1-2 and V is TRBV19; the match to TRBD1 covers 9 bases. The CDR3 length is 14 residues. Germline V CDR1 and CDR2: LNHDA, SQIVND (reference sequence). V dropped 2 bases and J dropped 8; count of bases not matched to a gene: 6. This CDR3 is CASSILRQGEGYTF. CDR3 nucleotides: TGTGCCAGTAGTATATTGCGACAGGGGGAAGGCTACACCTTC.

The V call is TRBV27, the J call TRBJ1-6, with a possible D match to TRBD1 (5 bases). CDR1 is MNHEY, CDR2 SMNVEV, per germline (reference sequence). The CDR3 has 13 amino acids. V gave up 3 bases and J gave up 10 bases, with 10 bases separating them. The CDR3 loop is CASSFRAESPLHF. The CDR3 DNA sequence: TGTGCCAGCAGTTTCAGGGCCGAGTCACCCCTCCACTTT.